The source of this T cell receptor gamma chain is a study of gamma-delta T cells after stem cell transplantation. TCRdb processed the RT-PCR reads again with the CATT caller. The data hold thousands of gamma-chain clones, with approximately 4.9% observed a single time. Germline assignment: CDR1 GITISATS and CDR2 ISYDGTV (reference sequence). This CDR3 comprises 16 residues. V dropped 3 bases and J dropped 7; count of bases not matched to a gene: 6. This clone occurred a few times. Additional DNA sequences in this sample encode the identical CDR3. The material sequenced was gamma-delta T cells. The V gene is TRGV9, the J gene TRGJP. This TCR derives from a human donor. It is not recorded whose cells these are; they may come from a transplant donor. This chain's CDR3 is CALWETGELGKKIKVF. The CDR3, as DNA: TGTGCCTTGTGGGAGACCGGGGAGTTGGGCAAAAAAATCAAGGTATTT.